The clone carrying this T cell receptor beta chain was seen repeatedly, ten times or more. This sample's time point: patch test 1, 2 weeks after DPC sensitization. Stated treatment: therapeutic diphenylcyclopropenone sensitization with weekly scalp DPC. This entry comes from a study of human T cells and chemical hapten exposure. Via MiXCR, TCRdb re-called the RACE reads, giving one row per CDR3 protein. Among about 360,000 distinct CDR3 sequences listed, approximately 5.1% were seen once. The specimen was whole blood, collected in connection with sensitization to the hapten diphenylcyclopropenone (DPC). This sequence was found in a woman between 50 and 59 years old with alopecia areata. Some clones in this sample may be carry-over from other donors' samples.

DNA of the CDR3: TGCGCCAGCAGCTCCCAAGAGGAGGAGCAGTACTTC. Translating it yields CASSSQEEEQYF. The rearrangement joins TRBV5-1 to TRBJ2-7; D is ambiguous. The CDR3 has 12 amino acids. The germline V gene has CDR1 SGHRS and CDR2 YFSETQ. Trimming removed 3 bases from V and 7 bases from J, with 11 bases in between. Full variable domain (missing parts from reference TRBV5-1 and TRBJ2-7): KAGVTQTPRYLIKTRGQQVTLSCSPISGHRSVSWYQQTPGQGLQFLFEYFSETQRNKGNFPGRFSGRQFSNSRSEMNVSTLELGDSALYLCASSSQEEEQYFGPGTRLTVT.